Listed here is a single TCR beta chain. What this receptor recognizes is not known. The record has no base qualities; no much larger clone is one base away. This entry is derived from a study of blood T cell repertoires in COVID-19 (dated by TCRdb to 2019 to 2021). Background for the entire study: Collaborator samples came from the United States, Italy and Spain and covered acute and convalescent phases of COVID-19. Where available, HLA class I and class II types were taken from metadata supplied by the sample provider and were not determined by assay-based typing. Sample metadata almost always included a de-identified subject ID, COVID-19 status, age in years and sex. The dataset comprised deeply sampled blood TCRbeta repertoires from subjects exposed to, actively infected with, or recovered from COVID-19. The prospective study material was composed of cDNA or gDNA derived from T cells, B-cell-depleted T cells, or PBMCs. A freely available public database, intended as a resource for researchers studying the immune response to SARS-CoV-2, is where the repertoires were released. Samples were obtained from the ongoing ImmuneRACE study (first 160 participants) and from some 1,300 subjects provided by 6 global collaborators. Beyond this particular receptor, the publication reports: Clinical and demographic metadata were provided uncurated, with the amount varying by source and participant.

TCRbeta CDR3 regions were amplified from genomic DNA by means of the immunoSEQ Assay, a bias-controlled multiplex PCR. Per the original workflow: Nucleated cell counts per sample were estimated from amplification of reference gene primers within the assay. Sequence reads were collapsed and filtered to measure the absolute abundance of every unique TCRbeta CDR3 rearrangement. For each sample, productive Simpson clonality was calculated as the square root of Simpson's diversity index over productive rearrangements. TCRdb stores this immuneACCESS table with in-frame sequences only. Part of the clones is absent; in the studies checked, under half of the shortfall reflects unresolved V genes, and no reason is known for the rest. That table supplies the V and J calls and clone size; D and trimming were determined from the DNA. In all, the sample holds 200,000 to 300,000 clones, and roughly 76% of those were seen once. The biggest ten clones account for around 7% of the sample.

One collaborating source in Seattle enrolled patients during active infection and followed them longitudinally through the course of disease. The collaborating institutions used their own protocols to collect whole blood in K2EDTA tubes. Collaborator samples were shipped for TCRbeta analysis as frozen whole blood, isolated PBMCs, or DNA extracted from either sample type. The clonotype comes from a woman aged 80 or over with COVID-19, enrolled during active disease. Sequenced: peripheral blood.

CDR3 protein: CASSIRAAVTNYGYTF. The nucleotides read TGTGCCAGTAGTATTCGGGCAGCGGTTACTAACTATGGCTACACCTTC. In this chain, TRBV19 is recombined with TRBJ1-2; no confident D gene assignment can be made. For CDR1 and CDR2, the germline V gene (reference sequence) lists LNHDA and SQIVND. V and J lose 3 bases and 0 bases, and a span of 14 bases separates them. From the cysteine up to the phenylalanine, the CDR3 has a length of 16 residues. Only the CDR3 part of the read is kept: 48 bases, read in frame from the first base.